Shown below are 30 T cell receptor beta chains from a single sample sequenced in a study of technical replicates of blood from a few donors. The protocol was immunoSEQ multiplex PCR, while the TCRdb copy is restricted to in-frame clones and leaves out a portion. The table lists some 17,000 clones, 80% to 90% of them singletons. The sequenced sample consisted of PBMCs. The receptors were gathered from a human donor in good health.

The rearrangement links TRBV19 to TRBJ1-2; D is perhaps TRBD1 (6 bases). V was clipped by 6 bases and J by 11 bases, with 19 bases between them. The germline V gene encodes CDR1 LNHDA and CDR2 SQIVND (reference sequence). The CDR3 totals 13 residues. As DNA, the CDR3 is TGTGCCAGTAGGGCGACAGGCGATATGGGGTACACCTTC. Translating gives CASRATGDMGYTF.

The rearrangement joins TRBV5-1 to TRBJ2-2; TRBD1 is a possible D gene (5 bases). The germline V gene has CDR1 SGHRS and CDR2 YFSETQ. V lost 6 bases and J 0 bases, leaving 21 bases between the germline ends. The CDR3 has 18 amino acids. The DNA of the CDR3 is TGCGCCAGCAAGAAGGGGATCCTTAAGGTCGCGAACACCGGGGAGCTGTTTTTT. This sequence encodes CASKKGILKVANTGELFF. The full variable domain, with the rest looked up from reference TRBV5-1 and TRBJ2-2, is KAGVTQTPRYLIKTRGQQVTLSCSPISGHRSVSWYQQTPGQGLQFLFEYFSETQRNKGNFPGRFSGRQFSNSRSEMNVSTLELGDSALYLCASKKGILKVANTGELFFGEGSRLTVL.

The V and J genes are TRBV11-2 and TRBJ2-1, with 7 bases identical to TRBD1. The CDR3 is made up of 14 amino acids. In germline, CDR1 is SGHAT, CDR2 FQNNGV. J gave up 3 bases and V 5 bases, and 4 bases lay outside the gene matches. The CDR3 here is CASSPRTGYNEQFF. DNA for the CDR3: TGTGCCAGCAGCCCTCGGACAGGCTACAATGAGCAGTTCTTC.

J is TRBJ2-7 and V is TRBV7-8; 7 positions match TRBD1. Germline-derived CDR1 and CDR2 are SGHVS and FQNEAQ. V was clipped by 8 bases and J by 2 bases; unmatched bases: 24. This CDR3 spans 19 amino acids. This CDR3 reads CASALGGPVGDGLTYEQYF. CDR3 sequence (DNA): TGTGCCAGCGCCTTAGGGGGCCCCGTCGGAGACGGGTTAACCTACGAGCAGTACTTC.

The chain recombines TRBV7-2 with TRBJ2-3; 11 bases agree with TRBD2. This CDR3 has 15 residues. J was trimmed by 8 bases and V by 6 bases; bases with no gene match: 10. CDR1 is SGHTA, CDR2 FQGNSA, per germline. CDR3 amino acids: CASRLTSGRGGTQYF. CDR3 sequence (DNA): TGTGCCAGCAGACTCACTAGCGGGAGAGGGGGTACGCAGTATTTT.

The rearrangement links TRBV2 to TRBJ2-3, with 7 nucleotides matching TRBD1. Germline V gene data show CDR1 as SNHLY and CDR2 as FYNNEI. The CDR3 has 14 amino acids. The junction had 7 bases not matched to a gene; V was cut back by 4 bases and J by 6 bases. Here the CDR3 reads CASSGEGALDTQYF. The CDR3 DNA sequence: TGTGCCAGCAGTGGCGAGGGGGCCTTGGATACGCAGTATTTT.

This chain links TRBV28 with TRBJ1-2; no clear D. Trimming stripped 8 bases from V and 3 bases from J, with 10 bases between. The CDR3 is 12 residues long. The germline CDR1 and CDR2 sequences are MDHEN and SYDVKM. The DNA of the CDR3 is TGTGCCAGCGGCCAGACTTACTATGGCTACACCTTC. It encodes CASGQTYYGYTF.

The V call is TRBV10-1, the J call TRBJ1-1, with D perhaps TRBD1 (5 bases). Trimming shortened V by 9 bases and J by 6 bases, and 20 bases separated the two germline ends. The CDR3 spans 14 residues. Germline CDR1 WNHNN, CDR2 SYGVQD (reference sequence). CDR3 in amino acids: CARDTDQGVAEAFF. The DNA for the CDR3 is TGCGCCAGGGATACAGATCAGGGTGTCGCTGAAGCTTTCTTT.

The chain uses TRBV28 and TRBJ1-5; D remains ambiguous. The CDR3 runs 15 residues. Trimming pared 1 base from V and 4 bases from J, leaving 11 bases between. Germline V gives CDR1 MDHEN, CDR2 SYDVKM. The CDR3 loop reads CASSLSGSGNQPQHF. The DNA for the CDR3 is TGTGCCAGCAGTTTATCCGGGTCCGGGAATCAGCCCCAGCATTTT.

The J gene is TRBJ1-1, the V gene TRBV5-6; D gene unclear. Germline CDR1 and CDR2: SGHDT and YYEEEE. Trimming left V 1 base short and J 2 bases short, with 15 bases between. The length of the CDR3 is 16 residues. The CDR3 nucleotides are TGTGCCAGCAGCTTGAGGAGGAGGGTGATAAACACTGAAGCTTTCTTT. Protein product: CASSLRRRVINTEAFF. The full variable domain, with the rest looked up from reference TRBV5-6 and TRBJ1-1, is DAGVTQSPTHLIKTRGQQVTLRCSPKSGHDTVSWYQQALGQGPQFIFQYYEEEERQRGNFPDRFSGHQFPNYSSELNVNALLLGDSALYLCASSLRRRVINTEAFFGQGTRLTVV.

The CDR3 is CASKREGANEQFF. The CDR3 region has the DNA TGTGCCAGCAAGCGGGAGGGGGCCAATGAGCAGTTCTTC. The chain has TRBV6-6 and TRBJ2-1; 10 nucleotides agree with TRBD2. Germline-derived CDR1 and CDR2 are MNHNY and SVGAGI (reference sequence). The CDR3 extends over 13 amino acids. V lost 7 bases to trimming and J lost 6 bases; unmatched junction nucleotides: 3.

This clone was seen more than once but under ten times. The chain employs TRBV6-1 and TRBJ1-1, with D maybe TRBD1 (6 bases). The germline V and J ends were trimmed by 4 bases and 8 bases, with 14 bases remaining between them. Germline V gene data show CDR1 as MNHNS and CDR2 as SASEGT. The CDR3 has 13 residues. CDR3 residues: CASSGVGTIEAFF. CDR3 DNA: TGTGCCAGCAGTGGAGTTGGGACAATCGAAGCTTTCTTT.

CDR3 in amino acids: CASSEWRGRSGELFF. CDR3 coding DNA: TGTGCCAGCAGTGAGTGGAGGGGGCGATCCGGGGAGCTGTTTTTT. This chain links TRBV27 with TRBJ2-2; tentatively, D is TRBD1 (7 bases). Trimming removed 5 bases at V and 6 bases at J, with 16 bases between. CDR3 length equals 15 residues. Germline V gene data show CDR1 as MNHEY and CDR2 as SMNVEV (reference sequence).

This chain links TRBV30 with TRBJ2-1, with a weak D call TRBD2 (6 bases). The CDR3 length is 13 residues. V lost 0 bases, J lost 6 bases, and 9 bases lay in between. Germline-derived CDR1 and CDR2 are GTSNPN and SVGIG (reference sequence). The CDR3 is CAWSVYGGNEQFF. The CDR3 DNA follows: TGTGCCTGGAGTGTCTACGGGGGCAATGAGCAGTTCTTC.

J is TRBJ1-4 and V is TRBV10-3; 7 bases are shared with TRBD1. V lost 6 bases to trimming and J lost 8 bases; unmatched junction nucleotides: 9. The CDR3 has 14 residues. From germline, CDR1 is ENHRY and CDR2 SYGVKD. In nucleotides, the CDR3 is TGTGCCATCAGGGGACAGCTCTTCGGCGAAAAACTGTTTTTT. Encoded protein: CAIRGQLFGEKLFF.

The chain has TRBV10-3 and TRBJ2-1, with D tentatively TRBD1 (5 bases). The CDR3 contains 13 residues. Germline-derived CDR1 and CDR2 are ENHRY and SYGVKD. Trimming removed 11 bases from V and 2 bases from J, with 13 bases in between. CDR3 bases: TGTGCCTTTGGAAGGGGTGCCTACAATGAGCAGTTCTTC. This encodes CAFGRGAYNEQFF.

The V and J genes are TRBV7-9 and TRBJ2-7; 15 bases map to TRBD2. J lost 6 bases, V lost 8 bases, and 5 bases had no gene match. CDR3 length equals 14 residues. Germline V gene sequence: CDR1 SEHNR, CDR2 FQNEAQ (reference sequence). The CDR3 DNA reads as TGTGCCAGCGGAGGACTAGCGGGAGGGCTCGAGCAGTACTTC. Amino acids: CASGGLAGGLEQYF.

CDR3 amino acids: CASSLGREGSEQYF. In nucleotides, the CDR3 is TGCGCCAGCAGCCTAGGACGGGAAGGATCCGAGCAGTACTTC. The chain links TRBV5-1 to TRBJ2-7; tentatively, D is TRBD2 (5 bases). The CDR3 is 14 amino acids. Germline CDR1 and CDR2: SGHRS and YFSETQ. V lost 4 bases and J lost 6, with 17 bases in between.

The chain couples TRBV18 to TRBJ2-1, with D perhaps matching TRBD1 (6 bases). Between the trimmed V and J ends, which lost 6 bases and 0 bases, there was a span of 12 bases. This CDR3 comprises 15 residues. The germline gives CDR1 KGHSH, CDR2 LQKENI. Here the CDR3 DNA reads TGTGCCAGCTCGCCAGGACAGAACTCCTACAATGAGCAGTTCTTC. As protein: CASSPGQNSYNEQFF.

The chain recombines TRBV28 with TRBJ1-2; possibly TRBD1 for D (6 bases). The ends were cut back, 7 bases at V and 1 base at J, with 16 bases in the middle. CDR1 MDHEN and CDR2 SYDVKM come from the germline V gene. There are 15 residues in the CDR3. The CDR3 nucleotides are TGTGCCAGCACTCTCCCGTCAGGGGTTAACTATGGCTACACCTTC. This codes for CASTLPSGVNYGYTF.

This sequence joins TRBV5-1 and TRBJ2-1, with 11 nucleotides matching TRBD2. The germline V gene has CDR1 SGHRS and CDR2 YFSETQ. The CDR3 has 16 amino acids. Germline trimming cut 4 bases from V and 7 bases from J; bases unmatched to any gene: 10. CDR3 nucleotide sequence: TGCGCCAGCAGCCGGATGACTAGCGGGGACGGGAATGAGCAGTTCTTC. This translates into CASSRMTSGDGNEQFF.

CDR3 amino acids: CASSEGDRRTAYEQYF. The CDR3 nucleotides read TGTGCCAGCAGTGAAGGGGACAGACGTACAGCCTACGAGCAGTACTTC. The V gene is TRBV6-1, the J gene TRBJ2-7; TRBD1 agrees at 7 bases. CDR3 length: 16 residues. V gave up 1 base and J gave up 2 bases; unmatched junction bases: 8. Germline assignment: CDR1 MNHNS and CDR2 SASEGT.

This chain joins TRBV7-2 and TRBJ2-2; possible D gene TRBD1, 6 bases. Germline lookup yields CDR1 SGHTA and CDR2 FQGNSA. The CDR3 covers 13 residues. Trimming took 8 bases from V and 5 from J, leaving 12 bases between them. The CDR3 coding sequence is TGTGCCAGCCTGGGACACGCAACCGGGGAGCTGTTTTTT. Its protein product is CASLGHATGELFF.

The chain combines TRBV10-3 with TRBJ2-5, with D possibly being TRBD2 (6 bases). Trimming took off 8 bases at V and 1 base at J, with 14 bases between the two ends. The CDR3 is 14 amino acids. Germline V lookup: CDR1 ENHRY, CDR2 SYGVKD. The CDR3 spells CAIGQDYPQETQYF. CDR3 sequence (DNA): TGTGCCATCGGCCAGGACTACCCCCAAGAGACCCAGTACTTC.

J is TRBJ1-4 and V is TRBV27; 10 bases line up with TRBD1. This CDR3 contains 14 residues. J was trimmed by 5 bases and V by 8 bases; bases with no gene match: 5. CDR1 is MNHEY and CDR2 is SMNVEV in the germline V gene (reference sequence). The CDR3 protein is CASRRTGGNEKLFF. The CDR3 DNA follows: TGTGCCAGCCGAAGGACAGGGGGAAATGAAAAACTGTTTTTT.

This sequence joins TRBV5-1 and TRBJ1-2; 7 bases align to TRBD1. V was clipped by 0 bases and J by 3 bases; unmatched bases: 5. The germline gives CDR1 SGHRS, CDR2 YFSETQ. The CDR3 runs to 15 residues. This CDR3 reads CASSLEGQGDYGYTF. CDR3 coding DNA: TGCGCCAGCAGCTTGGAGGGCCAGGGGGACTATGGCTACACCTTC.

This clone was counted between two and nine times. V gene TRBV2 combines with J gene TRBJ2-1; 12 bases match TRBD2. The CDR3 totals 15 residues. Germline lookup yields CDR1 SNHLY and CDR2 FYNNEI. J was trimmed by 7 bases and V by 6 bases; bases with no gene match: 7. Here the CDR3 reads CASRVGLAGWNEQFF. In DNA, the CDR3 is TGTGCCAGCAGGGTTGGACTAGCGGGATGGAATGAGCAGTTCTTC.

The gene calls are TRBV7-8 and TRBJ2-5, with D possibly being TRBD2 (7 bases). CDR3 size: 14 residues. The V end was cut by 5 bases, the J end by 5 bases, with 15 bases between. Germline CDR1 and CDR2: SGHVS and FQNEAQ. The CDR3 here is CASSQRGGMETQYF. In nucleotides, the CDR3 is TGTGCCAGCAGCCAAAGGGGGGGAATGGAGACCCAGTACTTC.

The chain uses TRBV10-1 and TRBJ1-2; D uncertain. Trimming took off 1 base at V and 0 bases at J, with 9 bases between the two ends. Looked up from germline, CDR1 is WNHNN and CDR2 is SYGVQD (reference sequence). This CDR3 is 15 amino acids long. The CDR3 spells CASSELTPTNYGYTF. Written as DNA, the CDR3 is TGCGCCAGCAGTGAGTTGACACCCACTAACTATGGCTACACCTTC.

The rearrangement joins TRBV11-2 to TRBJ2-1, with 7 bases fitting TRBD2. There are 15 residues in the CDR3. Germline V gene lookup returns CDR1 SGHAT and CDR2 FQNNGV. After removal of 5 bases from V and 0 bases from J, the junction contained 4 bases not matched to a gene. CDR3 sequence (DNA): TGTGCCAGCAGCCTCCGGACTAGCTCCTACAATGAGCAGTTCTTC. Residues: CASSLRTSSYNEQFF.